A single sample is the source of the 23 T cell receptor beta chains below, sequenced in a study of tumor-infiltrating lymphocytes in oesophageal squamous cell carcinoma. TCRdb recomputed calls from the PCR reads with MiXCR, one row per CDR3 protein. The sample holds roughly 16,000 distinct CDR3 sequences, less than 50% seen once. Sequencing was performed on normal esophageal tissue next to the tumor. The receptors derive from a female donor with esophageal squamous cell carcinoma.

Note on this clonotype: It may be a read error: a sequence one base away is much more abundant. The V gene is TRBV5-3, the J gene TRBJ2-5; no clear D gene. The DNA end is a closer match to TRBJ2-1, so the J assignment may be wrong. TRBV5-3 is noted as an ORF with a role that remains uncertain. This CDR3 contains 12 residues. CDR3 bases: TGTGCCAGCAGTTATTCACAAGAGACCCAGTTCTTC. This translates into CASSYSQETQFF.

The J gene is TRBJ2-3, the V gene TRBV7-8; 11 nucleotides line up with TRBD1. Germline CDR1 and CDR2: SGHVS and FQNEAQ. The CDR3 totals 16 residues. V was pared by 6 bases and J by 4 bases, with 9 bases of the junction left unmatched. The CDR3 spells CASSRPGQGGPDTQYF. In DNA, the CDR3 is TGTGCCAGCAGTCGCCCGGGACAGGGGGGACCAGATACGCAGTATTTT.

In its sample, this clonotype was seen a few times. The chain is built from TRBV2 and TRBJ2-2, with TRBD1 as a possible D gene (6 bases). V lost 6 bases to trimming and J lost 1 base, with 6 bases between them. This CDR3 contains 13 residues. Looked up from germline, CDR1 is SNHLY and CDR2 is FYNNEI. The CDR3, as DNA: TGTGCCAGCAGGACAGGGAACACCGGGGAGCTGTTTTTT. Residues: CASRTGNTGELFF.

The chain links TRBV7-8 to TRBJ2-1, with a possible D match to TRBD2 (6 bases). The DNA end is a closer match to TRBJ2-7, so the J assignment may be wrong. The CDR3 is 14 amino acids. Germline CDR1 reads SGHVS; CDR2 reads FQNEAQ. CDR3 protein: CASSAAEGPYEQYF. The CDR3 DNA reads TGTGCCAGCAGCGCCGCGGAGGGGCCCTACGAGCAGTACTTC.

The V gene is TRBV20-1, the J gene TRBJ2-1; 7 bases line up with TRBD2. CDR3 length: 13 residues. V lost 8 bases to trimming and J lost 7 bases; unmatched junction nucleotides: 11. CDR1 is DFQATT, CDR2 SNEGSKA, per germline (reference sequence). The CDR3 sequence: CSKSGKALNEQFF. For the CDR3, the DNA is TGCAGTAAGAGCGGGAAGGCGCTGAATGAGCAGTTCTTC.

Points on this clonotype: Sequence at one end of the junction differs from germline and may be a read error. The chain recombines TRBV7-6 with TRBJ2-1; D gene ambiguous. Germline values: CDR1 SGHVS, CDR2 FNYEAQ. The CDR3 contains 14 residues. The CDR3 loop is CASSLVASSNEQFF. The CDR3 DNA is TGTGCTAGCAGCTTAGTGGCTAGTAGCAATGAGCAGTTCTTC.

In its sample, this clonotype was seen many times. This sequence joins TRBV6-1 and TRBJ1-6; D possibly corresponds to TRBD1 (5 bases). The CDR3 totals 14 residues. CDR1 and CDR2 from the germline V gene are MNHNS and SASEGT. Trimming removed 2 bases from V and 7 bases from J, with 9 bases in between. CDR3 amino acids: CASSEYRGNSPLHF. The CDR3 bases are TGTGCCAGCAGTGAATATCGGGGGAATTCACCCCTCCACTTT.

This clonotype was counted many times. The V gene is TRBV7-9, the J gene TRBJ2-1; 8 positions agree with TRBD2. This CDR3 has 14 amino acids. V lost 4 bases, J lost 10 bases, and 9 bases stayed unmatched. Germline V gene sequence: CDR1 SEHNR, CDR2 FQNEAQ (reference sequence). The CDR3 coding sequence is TGTGCCAGCAGCTCTATTCCGGGACTAGAAGAGCAGTTCTTC. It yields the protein CASSSIPGLEEQFF. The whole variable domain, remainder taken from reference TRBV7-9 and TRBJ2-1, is DTGVSQNPRHKITKRGQNVTFRCDPISEHNRLYWYRQTLGQGPEFLTYFQNEAQLEKSRLLSDRFSAERPKGSFSTLEIQRTEQGDSAMYLCASSSIPGLEEQFFGPGTRLTVL.

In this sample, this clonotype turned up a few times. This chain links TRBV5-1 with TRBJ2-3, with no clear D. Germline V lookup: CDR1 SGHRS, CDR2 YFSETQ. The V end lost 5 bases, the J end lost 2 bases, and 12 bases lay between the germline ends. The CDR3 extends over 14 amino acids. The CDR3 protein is CASSPAPHTDTQYF. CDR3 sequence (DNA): TGCGCCAGCAGTCCCGCCCCCCACACAGATACGCAGTATTTT. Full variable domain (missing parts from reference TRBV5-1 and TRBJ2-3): KAGVTQTPRYLIKTRGQQVTLSCSPISGHRSVSWYQQTPGQGLQFLFEYFSETQRNKGNFPGRFSGRQFSNSRSEMNVSTLELGDSALYLCASSPAPHTDTQYFGPGTRLTVL.

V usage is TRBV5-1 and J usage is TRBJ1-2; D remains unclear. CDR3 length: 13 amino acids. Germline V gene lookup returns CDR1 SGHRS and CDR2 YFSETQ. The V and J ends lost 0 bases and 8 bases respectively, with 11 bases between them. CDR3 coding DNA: TGCGCCAGCAGCTTGGACAGCCGTGGAGGCTACACCTTC. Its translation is CASSLDSRGGYTF. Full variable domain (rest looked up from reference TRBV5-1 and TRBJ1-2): KAGVTQTPRYLIKTRGQQVTLSCSPISGHRSVSWYQQTPGQGLQFLFEYFSETQRNKGNFPGRFSGRQFSNSRSEMNVSTLELGDSALYLCASSLDSRGGYTFGSGTRLTVV.

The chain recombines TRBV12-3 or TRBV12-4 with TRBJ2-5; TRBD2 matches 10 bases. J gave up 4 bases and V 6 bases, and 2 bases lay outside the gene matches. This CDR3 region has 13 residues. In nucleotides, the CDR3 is TGTGCCAGCAGAGCGGGAGGGGGAGAGACCCAGTACTTC. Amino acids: CASRAGGGETQYF.

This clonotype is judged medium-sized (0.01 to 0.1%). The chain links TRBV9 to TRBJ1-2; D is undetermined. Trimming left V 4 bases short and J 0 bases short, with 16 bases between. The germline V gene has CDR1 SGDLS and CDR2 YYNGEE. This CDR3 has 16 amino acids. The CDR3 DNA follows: TGTGCCAGCAGCCTGGGCCAGCAGACTGCTAACTATGGCTACACCTTC. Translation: CASSLGQQTANYGYTF.

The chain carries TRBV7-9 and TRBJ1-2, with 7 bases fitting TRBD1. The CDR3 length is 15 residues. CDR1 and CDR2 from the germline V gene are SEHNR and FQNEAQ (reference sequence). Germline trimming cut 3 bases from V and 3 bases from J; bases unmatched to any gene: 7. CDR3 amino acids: CASSFRGGTDYGYTF. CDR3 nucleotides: TGTGCCAGCAGCTTCCGGGGTGGGACAGACTATGGCTACACCTTC.

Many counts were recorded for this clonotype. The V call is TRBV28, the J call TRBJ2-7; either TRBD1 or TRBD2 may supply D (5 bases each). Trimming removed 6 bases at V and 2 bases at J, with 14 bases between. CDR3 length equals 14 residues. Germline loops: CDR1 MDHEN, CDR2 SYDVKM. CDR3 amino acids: CASRTGGDTYEQYF. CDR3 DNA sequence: TGTGCCAGCAGAACAGGAGGCGACACCTACGAGCAGTACTTC.

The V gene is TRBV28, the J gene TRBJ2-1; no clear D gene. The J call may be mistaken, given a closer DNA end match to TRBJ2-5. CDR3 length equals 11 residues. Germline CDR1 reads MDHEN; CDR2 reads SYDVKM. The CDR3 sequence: CASTLGVTQYF. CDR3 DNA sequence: TGTGCCAGCACTCTTGGGGTGACCCAGTACTTC.

CDR3 DNA sequence: TGTGCCAGCAACCGCGACAGCAATCAAGAGACCCAGTACTTC. It specifies CASNRDSNQETQYF. This chain uses TRBV28 with TRBJ2-6; D is possibly TRBD1 (5 bases). The closer fit of TRBJ2-5 to the DNA end suggests the J call may be wrong. CDR1 and CDR2 (germline): MDHEN, SYDVKM. This CDR3 has 14 residues.

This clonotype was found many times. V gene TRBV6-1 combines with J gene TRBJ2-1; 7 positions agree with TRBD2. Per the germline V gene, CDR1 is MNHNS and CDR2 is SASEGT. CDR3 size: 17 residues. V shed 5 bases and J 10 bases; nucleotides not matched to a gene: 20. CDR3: CASSHVLLSGTLGEQFF. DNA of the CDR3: TGTGCCAGCAGTCACGTTCTCTTAAGCGGGACCCTAGGGGAGCAGTTCTTC.

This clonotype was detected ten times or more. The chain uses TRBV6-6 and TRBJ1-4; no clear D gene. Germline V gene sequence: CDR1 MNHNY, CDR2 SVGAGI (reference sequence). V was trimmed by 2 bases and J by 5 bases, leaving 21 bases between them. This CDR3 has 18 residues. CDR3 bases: TGTGCCAGCAGTTACGGGCGAGGACCCGAAGGCGTCAATGAAAAACTGTTTTTT. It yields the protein CASSYGRGPEGVNEKLFF.

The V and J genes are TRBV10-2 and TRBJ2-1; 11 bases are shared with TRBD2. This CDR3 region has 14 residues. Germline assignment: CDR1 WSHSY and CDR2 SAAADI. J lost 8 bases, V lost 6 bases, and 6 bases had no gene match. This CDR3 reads CASRVAGGEDEQFF. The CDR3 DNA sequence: TGCGCCAGCAGGGTAGCGGGAGGGGAGGATGAGCAGTTCTTC.

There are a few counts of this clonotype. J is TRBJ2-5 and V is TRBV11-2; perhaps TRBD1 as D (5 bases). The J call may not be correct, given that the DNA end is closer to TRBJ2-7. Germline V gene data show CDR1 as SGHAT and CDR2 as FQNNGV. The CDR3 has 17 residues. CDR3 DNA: TGTGCCAGCAGCAACGCCTTCAGGGTCCTAGTCACCTACGAGCAGTACTTC. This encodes CASSNAFRVLVTYEQYF.

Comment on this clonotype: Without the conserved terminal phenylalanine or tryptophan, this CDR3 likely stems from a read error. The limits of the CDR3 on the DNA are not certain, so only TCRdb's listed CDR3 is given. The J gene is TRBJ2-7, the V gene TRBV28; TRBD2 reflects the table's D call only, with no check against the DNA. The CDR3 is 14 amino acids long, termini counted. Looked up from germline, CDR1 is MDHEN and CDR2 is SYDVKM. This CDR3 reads CALQREGGGYTFGS.

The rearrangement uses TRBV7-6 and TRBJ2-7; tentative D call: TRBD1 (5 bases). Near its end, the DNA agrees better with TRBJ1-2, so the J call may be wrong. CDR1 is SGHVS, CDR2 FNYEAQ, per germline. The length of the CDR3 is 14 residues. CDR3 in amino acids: CASSLARGKYGYTF. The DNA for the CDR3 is TGTGCCAGCAGCTTAGCACGGGGCAAGTATGGCTACACCTTC.

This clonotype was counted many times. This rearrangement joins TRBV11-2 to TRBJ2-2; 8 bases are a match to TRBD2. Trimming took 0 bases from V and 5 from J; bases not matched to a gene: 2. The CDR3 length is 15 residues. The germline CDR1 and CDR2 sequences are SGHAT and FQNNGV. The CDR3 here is CASSLEPSGTGELFF. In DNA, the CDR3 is TGTGCCAGCAGCTTAGAGCCTAGCGGGACCGGGGAGCTGTTTTTT.